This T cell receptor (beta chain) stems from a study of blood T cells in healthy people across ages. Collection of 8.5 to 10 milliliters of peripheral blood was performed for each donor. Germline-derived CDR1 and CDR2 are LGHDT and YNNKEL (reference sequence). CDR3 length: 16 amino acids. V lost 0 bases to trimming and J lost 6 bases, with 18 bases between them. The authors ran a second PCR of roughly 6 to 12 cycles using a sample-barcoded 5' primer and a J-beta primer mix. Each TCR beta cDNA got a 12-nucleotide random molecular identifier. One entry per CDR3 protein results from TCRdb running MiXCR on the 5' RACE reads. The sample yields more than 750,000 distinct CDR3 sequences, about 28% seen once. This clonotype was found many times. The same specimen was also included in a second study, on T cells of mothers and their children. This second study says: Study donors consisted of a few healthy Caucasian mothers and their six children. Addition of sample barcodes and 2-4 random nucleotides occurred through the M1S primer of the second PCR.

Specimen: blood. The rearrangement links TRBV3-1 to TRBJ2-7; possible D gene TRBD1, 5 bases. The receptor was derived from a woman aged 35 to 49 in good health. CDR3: CASSQDLGILGAEQYF. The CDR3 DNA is TGTGCCAGCAGCCAAGATCTCGGCATCCTTGGGGCCGAGCAGTACTTC.